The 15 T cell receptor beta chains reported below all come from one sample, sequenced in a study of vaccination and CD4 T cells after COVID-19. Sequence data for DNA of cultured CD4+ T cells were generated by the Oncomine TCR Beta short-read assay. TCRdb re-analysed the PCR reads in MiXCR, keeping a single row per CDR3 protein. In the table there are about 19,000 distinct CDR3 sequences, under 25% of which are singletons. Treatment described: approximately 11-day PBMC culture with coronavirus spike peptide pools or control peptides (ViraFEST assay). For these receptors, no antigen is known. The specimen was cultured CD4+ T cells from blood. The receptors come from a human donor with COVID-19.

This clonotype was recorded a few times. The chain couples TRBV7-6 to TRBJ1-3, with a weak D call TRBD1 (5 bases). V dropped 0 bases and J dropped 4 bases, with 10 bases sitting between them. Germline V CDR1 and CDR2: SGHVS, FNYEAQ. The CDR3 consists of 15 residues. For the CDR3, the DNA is TGTGCCAGCAGCTTAGCGCAGGGAGCAGGAAACACCATATATTTT. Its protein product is CASSLAQGAGNTIYF.

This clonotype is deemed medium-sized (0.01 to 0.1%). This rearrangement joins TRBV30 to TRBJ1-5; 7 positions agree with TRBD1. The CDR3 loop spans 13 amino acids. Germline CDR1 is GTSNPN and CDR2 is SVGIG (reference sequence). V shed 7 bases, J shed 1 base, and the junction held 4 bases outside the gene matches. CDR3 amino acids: CAFTGQSNQPQHF. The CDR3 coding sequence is TGTGCCTTTACGGGACAGAGCAATCAGCCCCAGCATTTT.

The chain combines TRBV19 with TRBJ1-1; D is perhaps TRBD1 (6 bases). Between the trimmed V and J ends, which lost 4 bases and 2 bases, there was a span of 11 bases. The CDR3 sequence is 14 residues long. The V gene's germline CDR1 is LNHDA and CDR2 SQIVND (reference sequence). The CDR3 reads CASSTQGVNTEAFF. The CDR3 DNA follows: TGTGCCAGTAGTACACAGGGAGTTAACACTGAAGCTTTCTTT.

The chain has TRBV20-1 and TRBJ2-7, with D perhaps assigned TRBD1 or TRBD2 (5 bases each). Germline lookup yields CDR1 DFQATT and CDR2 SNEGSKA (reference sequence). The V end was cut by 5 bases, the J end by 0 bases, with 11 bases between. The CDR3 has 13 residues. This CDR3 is CSAGDPSSYEQYF. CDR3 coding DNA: TGCAGTGCTGGGGACCCAAGCTCCTACGAGCAGTACTTC.

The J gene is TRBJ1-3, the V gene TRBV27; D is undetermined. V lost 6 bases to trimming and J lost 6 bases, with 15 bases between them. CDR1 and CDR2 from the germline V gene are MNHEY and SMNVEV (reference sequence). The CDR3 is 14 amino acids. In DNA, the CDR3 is TGTGCCAGCAGCCCAAATCCTACAGCAAACACCATATATTTT. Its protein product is CASSPNPTANTIYF.

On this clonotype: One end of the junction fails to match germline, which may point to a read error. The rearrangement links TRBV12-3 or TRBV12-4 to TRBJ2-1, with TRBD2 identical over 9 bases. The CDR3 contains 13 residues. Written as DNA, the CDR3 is TGTGCCAGCAGGCGGGGGGGTAGCAATGGGCAGTTCTTC. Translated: CASRRGGSNGQFF.

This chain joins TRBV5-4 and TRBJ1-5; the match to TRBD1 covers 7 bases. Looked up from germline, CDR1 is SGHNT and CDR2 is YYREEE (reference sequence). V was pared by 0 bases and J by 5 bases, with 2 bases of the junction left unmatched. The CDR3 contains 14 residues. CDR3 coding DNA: TGTGCCAGCAGCTTGGGAGGGGGCGATCAGCCCCAGCATTTT. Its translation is CASSLGGGDQPQHF.

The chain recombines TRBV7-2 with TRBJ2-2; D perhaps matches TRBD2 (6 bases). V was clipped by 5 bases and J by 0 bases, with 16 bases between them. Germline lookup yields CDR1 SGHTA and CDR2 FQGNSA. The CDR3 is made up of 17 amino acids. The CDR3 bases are TGTGCCAGCAGCCCACCGTGGGGGGTTACGAACACCGGGGAGCTGTTTTTT. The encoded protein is CASSPPWGVTNTGELFF.

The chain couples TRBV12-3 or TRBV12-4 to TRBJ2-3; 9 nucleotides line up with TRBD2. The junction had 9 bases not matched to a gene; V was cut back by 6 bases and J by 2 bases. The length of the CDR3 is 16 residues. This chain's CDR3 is CASSRRSGSFTDTQYF. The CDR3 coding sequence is TGTGCCAGCAGCCGACGTAGCGGGAGTTTCACAGATACGCAGTATTTT.

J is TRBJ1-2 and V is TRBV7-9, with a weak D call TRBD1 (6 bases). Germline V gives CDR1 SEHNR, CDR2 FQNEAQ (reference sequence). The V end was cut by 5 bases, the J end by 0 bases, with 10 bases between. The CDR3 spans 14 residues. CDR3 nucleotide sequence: TGTGCCAGCAGCCTTGGACAGCCTAACTATGGCTACACCTTC. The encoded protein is CASSLGQPNYGYTF. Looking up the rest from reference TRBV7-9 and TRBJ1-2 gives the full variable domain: DTGVSQNPRHKITKRGQNVTFRCDPISEHNRLYWYRQTLGQGPEFLTYFQNEAQLEKSRLLSDRFSAERPKGSFSTLEIQRTEQGDSAMYLCASSLGQPNYGYTFGSGTRLTVV.

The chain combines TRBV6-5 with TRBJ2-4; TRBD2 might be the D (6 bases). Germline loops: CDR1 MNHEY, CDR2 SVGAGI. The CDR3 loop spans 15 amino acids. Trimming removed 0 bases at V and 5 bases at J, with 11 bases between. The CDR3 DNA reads TGTGCCAGCAGTTACTCGCCGGGACTGCAAAACATTCAGTACTTC. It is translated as CASSYSPGLQNIQYF.

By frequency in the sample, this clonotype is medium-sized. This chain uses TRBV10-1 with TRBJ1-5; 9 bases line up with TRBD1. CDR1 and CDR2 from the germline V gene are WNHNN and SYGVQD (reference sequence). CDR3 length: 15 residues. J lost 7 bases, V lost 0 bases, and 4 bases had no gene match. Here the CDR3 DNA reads TGCGCCAGCAGTGAGTCGGGGACAGGGATGCAGCCCCAGCATTTT. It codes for CASSESGTGMQPQHF.

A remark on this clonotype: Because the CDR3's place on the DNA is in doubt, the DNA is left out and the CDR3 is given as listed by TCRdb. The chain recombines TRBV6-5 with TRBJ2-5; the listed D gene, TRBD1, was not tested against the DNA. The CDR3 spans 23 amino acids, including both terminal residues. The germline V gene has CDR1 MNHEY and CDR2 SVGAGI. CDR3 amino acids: CASSYNQDIQYFGAGSRKETQYF.

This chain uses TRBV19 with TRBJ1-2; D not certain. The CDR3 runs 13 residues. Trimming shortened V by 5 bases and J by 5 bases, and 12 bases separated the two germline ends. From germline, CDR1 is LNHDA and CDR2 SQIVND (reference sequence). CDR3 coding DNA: TGTGCCAGTAGTCCGGACCTTATTTATGGCTACACCTTC. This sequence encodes CASSPDLIYGYTF.

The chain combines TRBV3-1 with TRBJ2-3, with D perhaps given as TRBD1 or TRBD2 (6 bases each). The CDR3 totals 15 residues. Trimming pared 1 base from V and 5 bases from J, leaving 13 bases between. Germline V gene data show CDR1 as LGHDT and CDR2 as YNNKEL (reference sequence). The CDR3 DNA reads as TGTGCCAGCAGCCAAGGGGGGGCTGCTGTAGATACGCAGTATTTT. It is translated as CASSQGGAAVDTQYF.